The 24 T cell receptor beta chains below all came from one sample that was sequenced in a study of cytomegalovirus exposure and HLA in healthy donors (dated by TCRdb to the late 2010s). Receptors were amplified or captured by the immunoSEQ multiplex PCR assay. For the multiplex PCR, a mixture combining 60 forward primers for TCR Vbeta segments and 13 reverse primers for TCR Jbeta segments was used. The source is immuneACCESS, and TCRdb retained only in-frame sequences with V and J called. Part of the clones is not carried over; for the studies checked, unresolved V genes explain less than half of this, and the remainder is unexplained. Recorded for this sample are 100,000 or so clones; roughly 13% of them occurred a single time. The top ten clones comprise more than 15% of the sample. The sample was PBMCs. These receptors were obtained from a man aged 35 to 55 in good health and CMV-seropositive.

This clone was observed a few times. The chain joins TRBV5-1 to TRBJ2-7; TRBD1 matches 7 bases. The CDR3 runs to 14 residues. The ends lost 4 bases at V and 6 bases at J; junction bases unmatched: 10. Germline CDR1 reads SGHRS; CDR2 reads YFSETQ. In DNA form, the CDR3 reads TGCGCCAGCAGCCCTAGGACAGGTAGAATCGAGCAGTACTTC. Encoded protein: CASSPRTGRIEQYF.

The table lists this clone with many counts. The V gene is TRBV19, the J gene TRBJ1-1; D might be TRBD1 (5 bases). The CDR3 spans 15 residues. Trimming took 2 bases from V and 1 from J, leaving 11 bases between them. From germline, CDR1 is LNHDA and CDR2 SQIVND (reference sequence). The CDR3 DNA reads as TGTGCCAGTAGTATACCTACAGGACCGAACACTGAAGCTTTCTTT. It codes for CASSIPTGPNTEAFF.

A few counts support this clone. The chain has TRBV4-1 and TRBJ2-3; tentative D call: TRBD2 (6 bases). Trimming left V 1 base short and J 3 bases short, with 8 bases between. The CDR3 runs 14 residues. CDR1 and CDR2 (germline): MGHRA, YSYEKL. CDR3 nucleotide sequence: TGCGCCAGCAGCCAAGCGGGACTTACAGATACGCAGTATTTT. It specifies CASSQAGLTDTQYF.

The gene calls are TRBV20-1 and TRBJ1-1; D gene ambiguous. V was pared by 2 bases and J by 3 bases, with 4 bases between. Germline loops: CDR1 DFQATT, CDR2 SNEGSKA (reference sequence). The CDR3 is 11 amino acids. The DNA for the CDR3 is TGCAGTGCTAGATCTTACACTGAAGCTTTCTTT. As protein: CSARSYTEAFF.

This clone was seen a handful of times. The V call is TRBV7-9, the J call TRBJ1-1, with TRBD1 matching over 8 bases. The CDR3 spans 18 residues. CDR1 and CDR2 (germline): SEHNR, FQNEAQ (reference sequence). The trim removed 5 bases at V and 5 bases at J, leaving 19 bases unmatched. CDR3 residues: CASSPTRTGPSVGTEAFF. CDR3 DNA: TGTGCCAGCAGCCCTACCCGGACAGGGCCCAGCGTTGGGACTGAAGCTTTCTTT.

The CDR3 DNA reads TGTGCCAGCTCACCTTCGGAGGGATCGCTAGCGGGAGTCTACGAGCAGTACTTC. Amino acid sequence: CASSPSEGSLAGVYEQYF. V usage is TRBV18 and J usage is TRBJ2-7; 10 nucleotides align to TRBD2. The CDR3 has 18 residues. J was trimmed by 3 bases and V by 3 bases; bases with no gene match: 14. The V gene's germline CDR1 is KGHSH and CDR2 LQKENI.

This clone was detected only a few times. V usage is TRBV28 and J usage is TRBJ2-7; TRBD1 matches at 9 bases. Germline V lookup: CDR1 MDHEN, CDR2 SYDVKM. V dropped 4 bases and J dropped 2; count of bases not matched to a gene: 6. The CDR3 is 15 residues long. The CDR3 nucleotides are TGTGCCAGCAGTTCCCTAGGGACAGGGACCTACGAGCAGTACTTC. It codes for CASSSLGTGTYEQYF.

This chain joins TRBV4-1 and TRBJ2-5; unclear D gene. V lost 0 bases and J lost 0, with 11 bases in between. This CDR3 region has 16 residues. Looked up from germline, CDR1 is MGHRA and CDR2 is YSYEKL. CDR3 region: CASSQDFPGYQETQYF. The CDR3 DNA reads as TGCGCCAGCAGCCAAGATTTCCCCGGGTACCAAGAGACCCAGTACTTC.

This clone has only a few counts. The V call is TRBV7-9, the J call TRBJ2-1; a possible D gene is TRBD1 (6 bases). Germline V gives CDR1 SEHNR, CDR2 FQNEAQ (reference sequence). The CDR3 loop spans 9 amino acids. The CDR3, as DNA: TGTGGTGGGGGCGATGAGCAGTTCTTC. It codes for CGGGDEQFF.

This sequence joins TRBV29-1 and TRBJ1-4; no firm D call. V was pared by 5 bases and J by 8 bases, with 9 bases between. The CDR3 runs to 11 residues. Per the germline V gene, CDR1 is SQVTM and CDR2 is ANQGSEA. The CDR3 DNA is TGCAGCGTTCGTACGGGGGAAAAACTGTTTTTT. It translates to CSVRTGEKLFF.

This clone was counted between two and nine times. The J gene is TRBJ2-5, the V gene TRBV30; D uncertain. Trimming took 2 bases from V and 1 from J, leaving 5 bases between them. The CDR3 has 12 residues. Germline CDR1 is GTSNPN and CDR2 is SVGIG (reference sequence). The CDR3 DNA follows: TGTGCCTGGAGTCCATCCCAAGAGACCCAGTACTTC. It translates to CAWSPSQETQYF.

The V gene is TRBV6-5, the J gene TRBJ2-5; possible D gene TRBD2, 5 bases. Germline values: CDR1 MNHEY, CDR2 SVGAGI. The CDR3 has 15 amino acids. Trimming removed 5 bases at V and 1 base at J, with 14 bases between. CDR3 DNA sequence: TGTGCCAGCAGTCCCCTACTAGTCACCCAAGAGACCCAGTACTTC. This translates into CASSPLLVTQETQYF.

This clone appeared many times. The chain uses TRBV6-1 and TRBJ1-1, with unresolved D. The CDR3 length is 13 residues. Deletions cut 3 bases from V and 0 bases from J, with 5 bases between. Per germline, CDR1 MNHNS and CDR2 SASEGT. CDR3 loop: CASSDHVNTEAFF. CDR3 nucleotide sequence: TGTGCCAGCAGTGATCATGTGAACACTGAAGCTTTCTTT.

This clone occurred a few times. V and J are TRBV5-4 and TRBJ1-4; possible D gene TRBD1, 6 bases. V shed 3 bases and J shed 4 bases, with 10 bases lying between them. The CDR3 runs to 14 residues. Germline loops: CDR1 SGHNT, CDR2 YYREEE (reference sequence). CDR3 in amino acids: CASSSGQINEKLFF. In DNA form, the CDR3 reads TGTGCCAGCAGCTCCGGACAGATTAATGAAAAACTGTTTTTT.

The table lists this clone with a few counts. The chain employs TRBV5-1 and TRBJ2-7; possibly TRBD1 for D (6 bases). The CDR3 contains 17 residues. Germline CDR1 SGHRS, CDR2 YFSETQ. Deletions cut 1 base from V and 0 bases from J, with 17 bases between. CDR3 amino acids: CASSLQGPRSSSYEQYF. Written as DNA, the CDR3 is TGCGCCAGCAGCTTGCAGGGGCCTCGCTCTAGCTCCTACGAGCAGTACTTC.

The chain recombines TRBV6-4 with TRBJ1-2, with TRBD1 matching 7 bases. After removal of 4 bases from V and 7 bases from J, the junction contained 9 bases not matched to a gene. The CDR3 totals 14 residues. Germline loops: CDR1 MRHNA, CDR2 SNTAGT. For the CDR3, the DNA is TGTGCCAGCAGTGTTGAGGGGGCAGCAGGTGGCTACACCTTC. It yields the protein CASSVEGAAGGYTF.

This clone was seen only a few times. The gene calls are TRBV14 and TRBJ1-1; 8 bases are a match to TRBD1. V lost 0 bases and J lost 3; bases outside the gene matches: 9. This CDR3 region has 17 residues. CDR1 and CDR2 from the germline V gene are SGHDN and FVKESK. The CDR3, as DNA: TGTGCCAGCAGCCAAGATCTAGGACAGGGAATATACACTGAAGCTTTCTTT. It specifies CASSQDLGQGIYTEAFF. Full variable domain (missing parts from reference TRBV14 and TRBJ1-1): EAGVTQFPSHSVIEKGQTVTLRCDPISGHDNLYWYRRVMGKEIKFLLHFVKESKQDESGMPNNRFLAERTGGTYSTLKVQPAELEDSGVYFCASSQDLGQGIYTEAFFGQGTRLTVV.

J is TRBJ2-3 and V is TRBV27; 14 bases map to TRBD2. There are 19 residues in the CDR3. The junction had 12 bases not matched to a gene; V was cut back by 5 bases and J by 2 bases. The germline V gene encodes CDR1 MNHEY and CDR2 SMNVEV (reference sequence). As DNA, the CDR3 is TGTGCCAGCAGTCGTAGACTAGCGGGAGGGCCGGTTGTCACAGATACGCAGTATTTT. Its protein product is CASSRRLAGGPVVTDTQYF.

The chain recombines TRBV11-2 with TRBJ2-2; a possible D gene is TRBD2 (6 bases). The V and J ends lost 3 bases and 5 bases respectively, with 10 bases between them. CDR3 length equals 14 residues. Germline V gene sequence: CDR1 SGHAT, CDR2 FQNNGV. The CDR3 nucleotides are TGTGCCAGCAGCTTTGTCGGGGGTACCGGGGAGCTGTTTTTT. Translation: CASSFVGGTGELFF.

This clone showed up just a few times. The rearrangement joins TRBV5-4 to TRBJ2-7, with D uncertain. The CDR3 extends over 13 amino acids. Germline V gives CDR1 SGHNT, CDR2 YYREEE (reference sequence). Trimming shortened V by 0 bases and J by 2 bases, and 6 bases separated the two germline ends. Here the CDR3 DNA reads TGTGCCAGCAGCTTGGTGGGCCCCTACGAGCAGTACTTC. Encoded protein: CASSLVGPYEQYF.

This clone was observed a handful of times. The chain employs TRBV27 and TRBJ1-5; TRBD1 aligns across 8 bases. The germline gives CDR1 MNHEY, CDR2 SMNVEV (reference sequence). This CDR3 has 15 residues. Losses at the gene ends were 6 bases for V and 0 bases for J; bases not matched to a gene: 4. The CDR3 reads CASRTGGSSNQPQHF. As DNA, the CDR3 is TGTGCCAGCAGAACAGGGGGTTCTAGCAATCAGCCCCAGCATTTT.

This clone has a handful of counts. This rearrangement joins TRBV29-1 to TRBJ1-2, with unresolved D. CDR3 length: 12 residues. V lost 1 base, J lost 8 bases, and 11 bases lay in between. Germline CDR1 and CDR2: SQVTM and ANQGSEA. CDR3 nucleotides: TGCAGCGTTGAAGGGAGGGCCCGCGGCTACACCTTC. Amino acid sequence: CSVEGRARGYTF.

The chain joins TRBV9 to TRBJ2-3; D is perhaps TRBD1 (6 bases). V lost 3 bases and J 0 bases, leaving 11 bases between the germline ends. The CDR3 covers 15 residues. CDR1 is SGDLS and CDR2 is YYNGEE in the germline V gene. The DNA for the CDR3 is TGTGCCAGCAGCGCCCAGGGGCCCAGCACAGATACGCAGTATTTT. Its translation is CASSAQGPSTDTQYF.

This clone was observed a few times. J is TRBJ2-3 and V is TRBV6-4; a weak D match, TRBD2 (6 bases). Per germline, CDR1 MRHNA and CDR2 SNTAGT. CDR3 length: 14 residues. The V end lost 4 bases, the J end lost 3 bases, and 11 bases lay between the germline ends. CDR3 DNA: TGTGCCAGCAGTGTCGGAAGCGGGACAGATACGCAGTATTTT. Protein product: CASSVGSGTDTQYF.